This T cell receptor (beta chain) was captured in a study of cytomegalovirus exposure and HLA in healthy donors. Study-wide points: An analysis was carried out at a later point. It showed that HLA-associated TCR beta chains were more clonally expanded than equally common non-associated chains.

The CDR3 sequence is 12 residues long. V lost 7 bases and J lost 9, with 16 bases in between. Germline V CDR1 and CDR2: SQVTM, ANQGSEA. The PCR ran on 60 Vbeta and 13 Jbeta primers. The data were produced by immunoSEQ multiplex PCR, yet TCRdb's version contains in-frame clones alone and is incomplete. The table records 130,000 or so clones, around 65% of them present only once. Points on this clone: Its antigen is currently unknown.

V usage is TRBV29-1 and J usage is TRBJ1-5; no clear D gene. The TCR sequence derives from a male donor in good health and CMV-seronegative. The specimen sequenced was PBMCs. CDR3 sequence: CSAAGGNGPQHF. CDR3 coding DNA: TGCAGCGCAGCGGGAGGGAACGGGCCCCAGCATTTT. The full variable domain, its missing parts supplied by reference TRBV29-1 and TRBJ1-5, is SAVISQKPSRDICQRGTSLTIQCQVDSQVTMMFWYRQQPGQSLTLIATANQGSEATYESGFVIDKFPISRPNLTFSTLTVSNMSPEDSSIYLCSAAGGNGPQHFGDGTRLSIL.